This T cell receptor beta chain comes out of a study of blood T cell repertoires in COVID-19. Study overall: PBMCs, B-cell-depleted T cells, or T cells were the source of the cDNA or gDNA that made up the material.

This CDR3 has 17 residues. J was trimmed by 1 base and V by 4 bases; bases with no gene match: 10. Per the germline V gene, CDR1 is SNHLY and CDR2 is FYNNEI. Per the study methods: Estimation of nucleated cell counts was performed using reference gene primer amplification. The table came from immunoSEQ multiplex PCR; TCRdb's copy has only in-frame clones and leaves some out. V, J and clone size are those of that table, while D and trimming were read from the DNA. The top ten hold over 9% of the sample, which has 130,000 or so clones, just under 85% seen once. The study counted Cohort 3 donors as recovered given two negative PCRs, clearance, or symptom resolution.

The rearrangement uses TRBV2 and TRBJ2-3, with 8 bases identical to TRBD1. The source material was PBMCs or T cells enriched from blood (not recorded which). The sequence was obtained from a man aged 45-65 years who had recovered from COVID-19. CDR3 in DNA: TGTGCCAGCAGTGCGACGCAGGGGGCGGAGGGCACAGATACGCAGTATTTT. This sequence encodes CASSATQGAEGTDTQYF.